This T cell receptor beta chain was profiled in a study of cytomegalovirus exposure and HLA in healthy donors. Whole-study results and caveats: V segments that were indistinguishable, TRBV6-2 and TRBV6-3 among them, were omitted from analysis. Earlier analysis looked at TCR beta V segments, and most were productive about 87% or about 30% of the time. Rates of TCR association differed by HLA locus in a later analysis, with DRB1 highest and HLA-C lowest.

Vbeta (60) and Jbeta (13) primers were used in the PCR. The repertoire was sequenced with immunoSEQ multiplex PCR; TCRdb's copy has only in-frame clones and lacks some. The sample is made up of some 53,000 clones, and the top ten hold approximately 13% of it. Trimming removed 4 bases at V and 8 bases at J, with 20 bases between. CDR3 length: 16 residues. Germline V gives CDR1 SGHNT, CDR2 YENEEA. In the case of this clone: Its antigen is still unknown.

What was sequenced was PBMCs. This sequence originates from a woman aged 55-75 years in good health and CMV-seropositive. The V call is TRBV11-3, the J call TRBJ1-4; tentative D call: TRBD1 (6 bases). Written as DNA, the CDR3 is TGTGCCAGCAGCTCCTACGGACAGACCGGGGGGGAAAAACTGTTTTTT. It encodes CASSSYGQTGGEKLFF. Looking up the rest from reference TRBV11-3 and TRBJ1-4 gives the full variable domain: EAGVVQSPRYKIIEKKQPVAFWCNPISGHNTLYWYLQNLGQGPELLIRYENEEAVDDSQLPKDRFSAERLKGVDSTLKIQPAELGDSAVYLCASSSYGQTGGEKLFFGSGTQLSVL.